This T cell receptor (beta chain) is from a study of lung T cells in sarcoidosis with Löfgren's syndrome. Notes on the study in general: Shared TRAV12-1 and TRBV2 CDR3 motifs were reported across several patients.

Many counts were recorded for this clonotype. Antigen specificity is unknown. The CDR3 is 15 amino acids. The germline gives CDR1 LNHNV, CDR2 YYDKDF (reference sequence). The ends lost 10 bases at V and 1 base at J; junction bases unmatched: 8. TCRdb processed the reads anew with MiXCR; each CDR3 protein has one entry. This table has tens of thousands of distinct CDR3 sequences, 21% appearing once. The sequencing sample was made of CD4+ T cells from PBMCs. This receptor was obtained from a human donor with sarcoidosis (Löfgren's syndrome or another form), or a control subject (not recorded which). This sequence joins TRBV15 and TRBJ1-1, with 11 bases fitting TRBD1. CDR3 coding DNA: TGTGCCATAGGACAGGGGGCGATTGGGAACACTGAAGCTTTCTTT. Encoded protein: CAIGQGAIGNTEAFF.